The T cell receptor beta chain described here comes from a study of post-analysis software for immune sequencing data. For the study at large: Relapsing-remitting, secondary progressive and progressive-relapsing forms made up the multiple sclerosis disease courses.

CDR1 SGHAT and CDR2 FQNNGV come from the germline V gene. The CDR3 length is 17 residues. In regard to this clonotype: Its antigen is not known. At one end the junction does not follow the germline gene, possibly because of a read error.

General observations from the study: TRBV5-6, TRBV5-1 and TRBV20-1 were among roughly 5 TRBV segments more frequent in patients than controls. Significantly lower normalized Chao1 diversity was seen in multiple sclerosis patients than in controls.

Unique molecular identifiers tagged the TCR beta cDNA libraries. T cells, roughly 0.9 to 11 million of them, yielded approximately 530,000 cDNA molecules. TCRdb reanalysed the PCR reads using MiXCR and keeps one entry per CDR3 protein. This sample has more than 450,000 distinct CDR3 sequences, with roughly 34% found just once. What was sequenced was blood. This chain uses TRBV11-2 with TRBJ2-4, with D tentatively TRBD2 (5 bases). The receptor comes from a girl younger than 18 with multiple sclerosis. For the CDR3, the DNA is TGTGCCCGCAGCTTTCCGACCTCGGGGAATGCCAAAAACATTCAGTACTTC. Amino acid sequence: CARSFPTSGNAKNIQYF. The variable domain in full, with the rest retrieved from reference TRBV11-2 and TRBJ2-4, is EAGVAQSPRYKIIEKRQSVAFWCNPISGHATLYWYQQILGQGPKLLIQFQNNGVVDDSQLPKDRFSAERLKGVDSTLKIQPAKLEDSAVYLCARSFPTSGNAKNIQYFGAGTRLSVL.